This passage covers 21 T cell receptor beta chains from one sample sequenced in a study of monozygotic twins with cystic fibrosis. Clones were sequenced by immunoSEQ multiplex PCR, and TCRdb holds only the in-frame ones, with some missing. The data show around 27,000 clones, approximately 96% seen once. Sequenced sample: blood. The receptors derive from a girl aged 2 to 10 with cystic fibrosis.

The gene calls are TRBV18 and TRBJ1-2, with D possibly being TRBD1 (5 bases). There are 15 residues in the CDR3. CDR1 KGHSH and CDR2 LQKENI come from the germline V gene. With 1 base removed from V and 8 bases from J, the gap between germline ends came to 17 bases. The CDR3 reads CASSPLTGRSSGYTF. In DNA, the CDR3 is TGTGCCAGCTCACCACTCACAGGAAGATCGTCGGGCTACACCTTC.

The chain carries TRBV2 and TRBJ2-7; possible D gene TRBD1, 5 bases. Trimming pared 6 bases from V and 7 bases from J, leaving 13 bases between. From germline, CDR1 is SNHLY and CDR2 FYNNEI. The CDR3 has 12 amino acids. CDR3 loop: CASSAQTEEQYF. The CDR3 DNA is TGTGCCAGCAGCGCCCAGACAGAGGAGCAGTACTTC. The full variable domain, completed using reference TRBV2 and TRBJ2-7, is EPEVTQTPSHQVTQMGQEVILRCVPISNHLYFYWYRQILGQKVEFLVSFYNNEISEKSEIFDDQFSVERPDGSNFTLKIRSTKLEDSAMYFCASSAQTEEQYFGPGTRLTVT.

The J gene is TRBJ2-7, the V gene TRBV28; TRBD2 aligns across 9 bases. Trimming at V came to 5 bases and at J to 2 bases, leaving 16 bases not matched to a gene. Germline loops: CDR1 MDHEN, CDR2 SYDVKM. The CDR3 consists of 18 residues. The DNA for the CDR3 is TGTGCCAGCAGTCCCCAATGGACTAGCGCGAGGGGCACCTACGAGCAGTACTTC. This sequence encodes CASSPQWTSARGTYEQYF.

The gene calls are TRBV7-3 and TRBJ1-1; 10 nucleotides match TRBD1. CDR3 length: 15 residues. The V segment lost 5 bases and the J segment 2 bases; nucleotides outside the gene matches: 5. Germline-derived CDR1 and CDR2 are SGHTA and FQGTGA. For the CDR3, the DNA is TGTGCCAGCAGCCCGACAGGGGGCCGCAACACTGAAGCTTTCTTT. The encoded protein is CASSPTGGRNTEAFF.

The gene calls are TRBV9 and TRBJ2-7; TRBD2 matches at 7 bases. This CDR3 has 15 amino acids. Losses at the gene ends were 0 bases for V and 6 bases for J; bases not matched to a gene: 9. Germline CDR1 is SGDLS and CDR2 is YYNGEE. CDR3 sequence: CASSVASLPGGEQYF. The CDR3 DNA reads TGTGCCAGCAGCGTAGCCTCCTTACCGGGGGGCGAGCAGTACTTC.

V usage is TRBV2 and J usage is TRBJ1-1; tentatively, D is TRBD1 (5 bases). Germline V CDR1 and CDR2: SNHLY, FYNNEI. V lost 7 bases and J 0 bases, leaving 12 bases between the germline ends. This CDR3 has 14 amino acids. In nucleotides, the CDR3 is TGTGCCAGCATTTTGTCAGGGATGAACACTGAAGCTTTCTTT. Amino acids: CASILSGMNTEAFF. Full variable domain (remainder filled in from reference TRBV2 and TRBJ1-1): EPEVTQTPSHQVTQMGQEVILRCVPISNHLYFYWYRQILGQKVEFLVSFYNNEISEKSEIFDDQFSVERPDGSNFTLKIRSTKLEDSAMYFCASILSGMNTEAFFGQGTRLTVV.

This CDR3 is CASSLVGLAADTQYF. The CDR3 DNA is TGTGCCAGCAGCTTAGTAGGACTAGCGGCAGATACGCAGTATTTT. The chain links TRBV11-2 to TRBJ2-3; 10 bases are shared with TRBD2. The CDR3 has 15 amino acids. Trimming took 1 base from V and 4 from J; bases not matched to a gene: 2. Germline CDR1 and CDR2: SGHAT and FQNNGV.

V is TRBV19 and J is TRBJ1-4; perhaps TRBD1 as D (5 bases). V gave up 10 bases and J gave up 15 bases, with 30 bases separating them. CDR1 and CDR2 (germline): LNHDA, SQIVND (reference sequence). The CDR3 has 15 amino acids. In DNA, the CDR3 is TGTGCCACCTCCGGGGAGATGGGGGTCGCTATCAAGATGTTTTTT. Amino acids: CATSGEMGVAIKMFF.

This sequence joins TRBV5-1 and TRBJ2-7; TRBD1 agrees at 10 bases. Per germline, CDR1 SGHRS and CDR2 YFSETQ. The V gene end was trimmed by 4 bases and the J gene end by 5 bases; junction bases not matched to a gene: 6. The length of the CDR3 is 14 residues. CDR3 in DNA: TGCGCCAGCAGCGCAGGGGACAGGGGTCACGAGCAGTACTTC. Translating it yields CASSAGDRGHEQYF.

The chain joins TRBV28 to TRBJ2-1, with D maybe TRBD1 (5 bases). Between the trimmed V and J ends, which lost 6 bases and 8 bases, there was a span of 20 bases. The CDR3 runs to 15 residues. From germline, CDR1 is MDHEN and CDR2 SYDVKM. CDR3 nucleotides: TGTGCCAGCAGGCTCCGCGGCCCGAAAGGGGATGAGCAGTTCTTC. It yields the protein CASRLRGPKGDEQFF.

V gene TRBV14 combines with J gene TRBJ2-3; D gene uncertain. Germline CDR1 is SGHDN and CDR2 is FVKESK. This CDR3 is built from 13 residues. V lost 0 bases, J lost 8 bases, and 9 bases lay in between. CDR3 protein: CASSQDPFSTQYF. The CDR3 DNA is TGTGCCAGCAGCCAAGACCCCTTCTCTACGCAGTATTTT.

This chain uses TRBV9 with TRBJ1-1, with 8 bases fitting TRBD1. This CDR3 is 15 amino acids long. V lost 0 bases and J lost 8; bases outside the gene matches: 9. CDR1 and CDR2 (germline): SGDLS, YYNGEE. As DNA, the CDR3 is TGTGCCAGCAGCGTAGGGGAGCAGGGGGCGGGCGAAGCTTTCTTT. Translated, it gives CASSVGEQGAGEAFF.

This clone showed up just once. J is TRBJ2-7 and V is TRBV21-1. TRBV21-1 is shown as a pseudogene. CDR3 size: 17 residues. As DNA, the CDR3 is TGTGCCAGCAGCAAAGGGAGGGACATCCCTTGCTCCTACGAGCAGTACTTC. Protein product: CASSKGRDIPCSYEQYF.

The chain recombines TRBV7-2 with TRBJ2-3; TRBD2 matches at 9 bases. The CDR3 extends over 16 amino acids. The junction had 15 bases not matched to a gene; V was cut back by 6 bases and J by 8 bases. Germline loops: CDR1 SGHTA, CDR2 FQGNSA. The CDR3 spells CASSPSGILTGATQYF. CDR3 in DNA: TGTGCCAGCAGTCCTAGCGGGATACTTACCGGGGCTACGCAGTATTTT.

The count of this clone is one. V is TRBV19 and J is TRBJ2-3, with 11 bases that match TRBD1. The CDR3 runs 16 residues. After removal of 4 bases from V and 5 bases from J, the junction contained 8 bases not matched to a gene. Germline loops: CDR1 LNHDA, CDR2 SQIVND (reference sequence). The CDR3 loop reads CASSKGDRGLGDTQYF. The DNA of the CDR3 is TGTGCCAGTAGTAAAGGGGACAGGGGGTTAGGAGATACGCAGTATTTT. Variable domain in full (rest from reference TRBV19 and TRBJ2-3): DGGITQSPKYLFRKEGQNVTLSCEQNLNHDAMYWYRQDPGQGLRLIYYSQIVNDFQKGDIAEGYSVSREKKESFPLTVTSAQKNPTAFYLCASSKGDRGLGDTQYFGPGTRLTVL.

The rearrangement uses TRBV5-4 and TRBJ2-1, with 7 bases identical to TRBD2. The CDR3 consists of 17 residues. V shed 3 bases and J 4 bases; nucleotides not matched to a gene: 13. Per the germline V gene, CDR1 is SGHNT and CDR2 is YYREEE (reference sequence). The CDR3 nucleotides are TGTGCCAGCAGCTGGGGGGGATCTCAAGCTATTTACAATGAGCAGTTCTTC. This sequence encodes CASSWGGSQAIYNEQFF.

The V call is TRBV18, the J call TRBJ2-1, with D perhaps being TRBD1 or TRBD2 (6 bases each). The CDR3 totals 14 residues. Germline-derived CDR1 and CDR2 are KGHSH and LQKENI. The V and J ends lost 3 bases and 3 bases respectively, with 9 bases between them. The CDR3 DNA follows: TGTGCCAGCTCACCGCGGGACAACTACAATGAGCAGTTCTTC. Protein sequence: CASSPRDNYNEQFF.

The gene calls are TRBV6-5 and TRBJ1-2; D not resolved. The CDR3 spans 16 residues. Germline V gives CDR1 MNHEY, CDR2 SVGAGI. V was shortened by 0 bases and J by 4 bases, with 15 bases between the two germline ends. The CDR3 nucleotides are TGTGCCAGCAGTTACTCGAGGTCCCCCCGGACCTATGGCTACACCTTC. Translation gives CASSYSRSPRTYGYTF.

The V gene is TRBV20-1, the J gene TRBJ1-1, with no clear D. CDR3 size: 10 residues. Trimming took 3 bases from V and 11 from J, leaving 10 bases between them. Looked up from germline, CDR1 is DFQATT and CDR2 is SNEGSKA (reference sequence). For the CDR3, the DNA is TGCAGTGCTAGTCGGGTTGATGCTTTCTTT. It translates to CSASRVDAFF.

The CDR3 sequence is CASSINRAYLNEKLFF. CDR3 sequence (DNA): TGTGCCAGCAGCATTAACAGGGCTTACCTTAATGAAAAACTGTTTTTT. The V call is TRBV21-1, the J call TRBJ1-4; the table's D gene call, TRBD1, was not cross checked with the DNA. TRBV21-1 is described as a pseudogene. CDR3 length: 16 residues.

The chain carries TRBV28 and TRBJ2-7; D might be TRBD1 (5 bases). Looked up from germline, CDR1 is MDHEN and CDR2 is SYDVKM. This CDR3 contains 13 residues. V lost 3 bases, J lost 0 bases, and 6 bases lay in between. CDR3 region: CASSLTASYEQYF. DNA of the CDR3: TGTGCCAGCAGTTTGACAGCCTCCTACGAGCAGTACTTC. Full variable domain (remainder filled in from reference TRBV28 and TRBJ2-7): DVKVTQSSRYLVKRTGEKVFLECVQDMDHENMFWYRQDPGLGLRLIYFSYDVKMKEKGDIPEGYSVSREKKERFSLILESASTNQTSMYLCASSLTASYEQYFGPGTRLTVT.